These 16 T cell receptor beta chains originate from one sample sequenced in a study of T cells in Graves' hyperthyroidism and ophthalmopathy. The source material, RNA transcripts, was used to amplify TCR beta CDR3 regions. Researchers ran a first-round RT-PCR on the TCR CDR3 using the HTBI primer set. Each CDR3 protein is one row after TCRdb ran MiXCR on the multiplex PCR reads. The data show approximately 330,000 distinct CDR3 sequences, 18% seen once. Sequencing was carried out using blood. The receptors originated from a woman aged 50 to 65 with Graves' hyperthyroidism.

This clonotype was observed a few times. The chain is built from TRBV6-5 and TRBJ2-1; D is unresolved. The CDR3 has 12 residues. V lost 0 bases, J lost 9 bases, and 6 bases lay in between. CDR1 and CDR2 (germline): MNHEY, SVGAGI. In DNA, the CDR3 is TGTGCCAGCAGTTACTCGGGGATTGAGCAGTTCTTC. Translating it yields CASSYSGIEQFF.

The table lists this clonotype with many counts. This rearrangement joins TRBV6-2 or TRBV6-3 to TRBJ2-7; possibly TRBD2 for D (7 bases). From germline, CDR1 is MNHEY and CDR2 SVGEGT. CDR3 length equals 15 residues. V lost 2 bases and J lost 2, with 13 bases in between. CDR3 sequence reads: CASSYGQRETYEQYF. CDR3 nucleotides: TGTGCCAGCAGTTACGGACAGCGGGAAACCTACGAGCAGTACTTC.

The genes are TRBV18 and TRBJ2-5; D ambiguous. CDR3 length equals 13 residues. In germline, CDR1 is KGHSH, CDR2 LQKENI. V was clipped by 2 bases and J by 2 bases, with 6 bases between them. This CDR3 reads CASSPESQETQYF. CDR3 DNA sequence: TGTGCCAGCTCACCAGAGTCTCAAGAGACCCAGTACTTC.

The V and J genes are TRBV7-2 and TRBJ1-5; TRBD1 is a possible D gene (5 bases). Germline V lookup: CDR1 SGHTA, CDR2 FQGNSA. V dropped 1 base and J dropped 9 bases, with 16 bases sitting between them. The CDR3 has 15 residues. The chain's CDR3 is CASSLDPSGGGPQHF. In DNA, the CDR3 is TGTGCCAGCAGCTTAGATCCTTCGGGGGGGGGGCCCCAGCATTTT.

This clonotype was picked up many times. The chain carries TRBV5-1 and TRBJ2-1; 8 bases match TRBD1. The junction had 4 bases not matched to a gene; V was cut back by 0 bases and J by 5 bases. This CDR3 comprises 15 residues. Germline V gives CDR1 SGHRS, CDR2 YFSETQ. CDR3 amino acids: CASSLDGQGHNEQFF. For the CDR3, the DNA is TGCGCCAGCAGCTTGGACGGACAGGGTCACAATGAGCAGTTCTTC. The whole variable domain, filled in from reference TRBV5-1 and TRBJ2-1, reads KAGVTQTPRYLIKTRGQQVTLSCSPISGHRSVSWYQQTPGQGLQFLFEYFSETQRNKGNFPGRFSGRQFSNSRSEMNVSTLELGDSALYLCASSLDGQGHNEQFFGPGTRLTVL.

This clonotype was seen many times. A read error may account for a junction end that differs from germline. V is TRBV5-4 and J is TRBJ2-5; weak D call: TRBD2 (6 bases). CDR1 SGHNT and CDR2 YYREEE come from the germline V gene (reference sequence). This CDR3 region has 13 residues. The CDR3 DNA is TGTGCTAGCAGCTACGGGAGCCAAGAGACCCAGTACTTC. As protein: CASSYGSQETQYF.

This chain links TRBV2 with TRBJ2-3; 7 bases align to TRBD2. Germline V CDR1 and CDR2: SNHLY, FYNNEI. There are 14 residues in the CDR3. V trimming: 8 bases; J trimming: 0 bases; junction bases outside the gene matches: 5. CDR3 residues: CASAVSGSTDTQYF. The CDR3 nucleotides read TGTGCCAGCGCTGTTAGCGGGAGCACAGATACGCAGTATTTT. Based on the CDR3 plus reference TRBV2 and TRBJ2-3, the full variable domain is EPEVTQTPSHQVTQMGQEVILRCVPISNHLYFYWYRQILGQKVEFLVSFYNNEISEKSEIFDDQFSVERPDGSNFTLKIRSTKLEDSAMYFCASAVSGSTDTQYFGPGTRLTVL.

The chain couples TRBV6-2 or TRBV6-3 to TRBJ2-1; 12 positions match TRBD1. The CDR3 is 16 amino acids. V was clipped by 3 bases and J by 8 bases; unmatched bases: 8. Germline V gene lookup returns CDR1 MNHEY and CDR2 SVGEGT. CDR3 coding DNA: TGTGCCAGCAGTTATAGGGGACAGGGGGCCTGGTATGAGCAGTTCTTC. This encodes CASSYRGQGAWYEQFF.

The chain recombines TRBV19 with TRBJ2-5; TRBD2 matches at 7 bases. The germline CDR1 and CDR2 sequences are LNHDA and SQIVND (reference sequence). V shed 4 bases, J shed 5 bases, and the junction held 7 bases outside the gene matches. The CDR3 consists of 14 residues. The CDR3 DNA sequence: TGTGCCAGTAGTAGAAGGGAGGGTTTCGAGACCCAGTACTTC. The encoded protein is CASSRREGFETQYF.

The table lists this clonotype with many counts. The V and J genes are TRBV5-6 and TRBJ2-1; D gene unclear. The CDR3 covers 11 residues. Per the germline V gene, CDR1 is SGHDT and CDR2 is YYEEEE. The V gene lost 2 bases and the J gene lost 5 bases, with 2 bases spanning the gap. The DNA for the CDR3 is TGTGCCAGCAGCTTAAACAATGAGCAGTTCTTC. Translation gives CASSLNNEQFF.

This clonotype was counted many times. The chain is built from TRBV11-3 and TRBJ2-3; 8 bases line up with TRBD2. Germline-derived CDR1 and CDR2 are SGHNT and YENEEA. V trimming: 1 base; J trimming: 2 bases; junction bases outside the gene matches: 8. There are 17 residues in the CDR3. The CDR3 reads CASSLGSRGRITDTQYF. The DNA for the CDR3 is TGTGCCAGCAGCTTAGGATCTCGCGGGAGGATCACAGATACGCAGTATTTT.

The sample holds a few counts of this clonotype. The CDR3: CSARDWGNTEAFF. In nucleotides, the CDR3 is TGCAGTGCTAGAGATTGGGGGAACACTGAAGCTTTCTTT. The chain employs TRBV20-1 and TRBJ1-1; no clear D. Trimming cost V 0 bases and J 1 base, with 6 bases left between them. Germline V lookup: CDR1 DFQATT, CDR2 SNEGSKA (reference sequence). The CDR3 is made up of 13 amino acids.

The CDR3 protein is CASGYRGNGYTF. The CDR3 bases are TGTGCCAGCGGCTACAGGGGGAATGGCTACACCTTC. V usage is TRBV2 and J usage is TRBJ1-2; 8 bases fit TRBD1. V gave up 8 bases and J gave up 6 bases; unmatched junction bases: 5. The CDR3 extends over 12 amino acids. Germline V CDR1 and CDR2: SNHLY, FYNNEI.

The rearrangement links TRBV6-2 or TRBV6-3 to TRBJ2-1; TRBD2 is a possible D gene (5 bases). The CDR3 spans 15 residues. Between the trimmed V and J ends, which lost 0 bases and 6 bases, there was a span of 12 bases. CDR1 MNHEY and CDR2 SVGEGT come from the germline V gene. The CDR3 sequence: CASSYSTIGPNEQFF. CDR3 bases: TGTGCCAGCAGTTACTCGACTATCGGTCCCAATGAGCAGTTCTTC.

This clonotype was seen repeatedly, ten times or more. This chain links TRBV27 with TRBJ1-2, with TRBD1 identical over 9 bases. CDR1 is MNHEY and CDR2 is SMNVEV in the germline V gene (reference sequence). The length of the CDR3 is 15 residues. Trimming removed 5 bases from V and 3 bases from J; junction bases left unmatched: 7. CDR3: CASSPLQGADYGYTF. CDR3 sequence (DNA): TGTGCCAGCAGTCCCCTACAGGGGGCTGACTATGGCTACACCTTC.

At least ten counts were recorded for this clonotype. The chain couples TRBV6-1 to TRBJ2-5; D is perhaps TRBD1 or TRBD2 (7 bases each). Per germline, CDR1 MNHNS and CDR2 SASEGT. This CDR3 is 13 amino acids long. V lost 7 bases and J lost 4, with 13 bases in between. CDR3 protein: CASTRGGTETQYF. The CDR3 nucleotides are TGTGCCAGCACCAGGGGGGGGACAGAGACCCAGTACTTC.